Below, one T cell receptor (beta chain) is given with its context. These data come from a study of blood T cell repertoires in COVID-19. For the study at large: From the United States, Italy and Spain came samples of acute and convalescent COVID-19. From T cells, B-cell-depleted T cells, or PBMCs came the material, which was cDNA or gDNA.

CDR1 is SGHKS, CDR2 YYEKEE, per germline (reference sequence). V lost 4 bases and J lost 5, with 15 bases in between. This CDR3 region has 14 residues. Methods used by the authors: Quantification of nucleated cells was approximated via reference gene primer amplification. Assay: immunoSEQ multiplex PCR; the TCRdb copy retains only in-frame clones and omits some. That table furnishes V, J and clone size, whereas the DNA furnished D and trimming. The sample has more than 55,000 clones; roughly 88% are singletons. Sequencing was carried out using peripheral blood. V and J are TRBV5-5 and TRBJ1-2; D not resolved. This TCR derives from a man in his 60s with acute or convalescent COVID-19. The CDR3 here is CASSQAPESYGYTF. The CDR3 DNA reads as TGTGCCAGCAGCCAGGCTCCAGAAAGTTATGGCTACACCTTC.